One TCR beta chain is described in this entry. As yet, its antigen is unknown. This entry belongs to a study of blood T cells in healthy people across ages. Together with a sample-barcoded 5' primer, a J-beta primer mix was included in a second PCR lasting roughly 6 to 12 cycles. From the 5' RACE reads, TCRdb called clonotypes with MiXCR, one entry per CDR3 protein. The table lists roughly 800,000 distinct CDR3 sequences, roughly 25% of them singletons. Study conclusions and caveats: The study could not conclusively compare naive and antigen-experienced cells, given its unsorted PBMCs.

CDR1 is SGHTA and CDR2 is FQGNSA in the germline V gene. The CDR3 consists of 15 residues. Trimming cost V 2 bases and J 5 bases, with 15 bases left between them. These same records also appear under a second study, on T cells of mothers and their children. That source adds: Second-round PCR products received sample barcodes and 2-4 random nucleotides from the M1S primer. Every mother supplied over 9 million TCR beta CDR3 reads and every child a few million.

Sequencing was performed on blood. The chain couples TRBV7-2 to TRBJ2-5; D not certain. The sequence was obtained from a boy aged 5 to 17 in good health. CDR3 amino acids: CASSLYQVPSETQYF. The CDR3 coding sequence is TGTGCCAGCAGCTTATACCAGGTCCCCTCGGAGACCCAGTACTTC.